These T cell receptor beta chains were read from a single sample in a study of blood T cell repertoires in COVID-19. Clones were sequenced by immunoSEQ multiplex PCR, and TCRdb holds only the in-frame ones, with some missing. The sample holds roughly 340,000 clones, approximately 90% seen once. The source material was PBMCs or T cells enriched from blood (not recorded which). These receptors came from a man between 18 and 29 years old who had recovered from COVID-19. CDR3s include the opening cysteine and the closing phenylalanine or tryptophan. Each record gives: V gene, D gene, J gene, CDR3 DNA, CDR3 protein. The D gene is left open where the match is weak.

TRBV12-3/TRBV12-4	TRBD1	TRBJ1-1	TGTGCCAGCAGTCGGACAGGGGGCGCTTTCTTT	CASSRTGGAFF
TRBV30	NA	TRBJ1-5	TGTGCCTGGAGTGTGGGGGCTTCGAGCAATCAGCCCCAGCATTTT	CAWSVGASSNQPQHF
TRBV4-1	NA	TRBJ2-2	TGCGCCAGCAGCCAAGTCCATGTTACCGGGGAGCTGTTTTTT	CASSQVHVTGELFF
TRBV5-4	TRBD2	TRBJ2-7	TGTGCCAGCAGCGAGGCGACTAGCGGGGGGAACGAGCAGTACTTC	CASSEATSGGNEQYF
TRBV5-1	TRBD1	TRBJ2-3	TGCGCCAGCAGTCCGGGACAGGACACAGATACGCAGTATTTT	CASSPGQDTDTQYF
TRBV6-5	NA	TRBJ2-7	TGTGCCAGCAGGAGACAGAGCTCCTACGAGCAGTACTTC	CASRRQSSYEQYF
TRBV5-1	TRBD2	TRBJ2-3	TGCGCCAGCAGCCCGGGACTAGGGGTCGGAGATACGCAGTATTTT	CASSPGLGVGDTQYF
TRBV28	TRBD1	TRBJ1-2	TGTGCCAGCAGTCAAGACAGGGGGAACTATGGCTACACCTTC	CASSQDRGNYGYTF
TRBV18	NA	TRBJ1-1	TGTGCCAGCTCGCGCACAGAGCAGAGCACTGAAGCTTTCTTT	CASSRTEQSTEAFF
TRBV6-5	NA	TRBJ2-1	TGTGCCAGTGATTCGTTACAGTACAATGAGCAGTTCTTC	CASDSLQYNEQFF
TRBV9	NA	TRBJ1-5	TGTGCCAGCAGCGTAGGCGTAGGGGTTCATCAGCCCCAGCATTTT	CASSVGVGVHQPQHF
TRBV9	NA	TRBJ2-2	TGTGCCAGCAGCGTAAGGGGACACAATTCGAACACCGGGGAGCTGTTTTTT	CASSVRGHNSNTGELFF
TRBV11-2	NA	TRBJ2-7	TGTGCCAGCAGCTTAGGGTATTCGGAGTACTTC	CASSLGYSEYF
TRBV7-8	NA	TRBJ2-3	TGTGCCAGCAGCTTGTCAACCGCCAGGGGACCAGATACGCAGTATTTT	CASSLSTARGPDTQYF
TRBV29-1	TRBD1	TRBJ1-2	TGCAGCGTTGCTACTCCACCAACCCGGGACAGACTTAGTACTTACTATGGCTACACCTTC	CSVATPPTRDRLSTYYGYTF
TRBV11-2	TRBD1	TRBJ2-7	TGTGCCAGCAGCTCCTATTACAGGGGGCGCAGAGAGCAGTACTTC	CASSSYYRGRREQYF
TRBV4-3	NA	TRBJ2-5	TGCGCCAGCAGCCAAGATTTGGCGGTCCAAGAGACCCAGTACTTC	CASSQDLAVQETQYF
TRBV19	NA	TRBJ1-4	TGTGCCAGTAGTATAGGAGGACAACCAACTAATGAAAAACTGTTTTTT	CASSIGGQPTNEKLFF
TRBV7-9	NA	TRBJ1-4	TGTGCCAGCAGCGACGGGGAAAAACTGTTTTTT	CASSDGEKLFF
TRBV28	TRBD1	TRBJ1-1	TGTGCCAGCAGTTTTCTCGACAGGGCGAACACTGAAGCTTTCTTT	CASSFLDRANTEAFF